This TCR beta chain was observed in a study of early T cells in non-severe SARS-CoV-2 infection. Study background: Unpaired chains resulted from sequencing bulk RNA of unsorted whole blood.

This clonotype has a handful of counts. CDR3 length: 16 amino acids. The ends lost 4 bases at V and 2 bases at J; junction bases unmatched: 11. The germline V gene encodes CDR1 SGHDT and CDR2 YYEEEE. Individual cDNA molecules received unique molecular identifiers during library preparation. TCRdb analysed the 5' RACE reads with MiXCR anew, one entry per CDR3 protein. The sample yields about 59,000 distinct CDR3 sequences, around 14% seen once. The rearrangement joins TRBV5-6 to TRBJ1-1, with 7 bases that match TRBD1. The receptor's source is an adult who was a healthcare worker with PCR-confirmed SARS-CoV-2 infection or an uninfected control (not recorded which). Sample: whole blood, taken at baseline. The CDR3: CASSIPRDRANTEAFF. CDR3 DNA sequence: TGTGCCAGCAGCATCCCCCGAGACAGGGCCAACACTGAAGCTTTCTTT.